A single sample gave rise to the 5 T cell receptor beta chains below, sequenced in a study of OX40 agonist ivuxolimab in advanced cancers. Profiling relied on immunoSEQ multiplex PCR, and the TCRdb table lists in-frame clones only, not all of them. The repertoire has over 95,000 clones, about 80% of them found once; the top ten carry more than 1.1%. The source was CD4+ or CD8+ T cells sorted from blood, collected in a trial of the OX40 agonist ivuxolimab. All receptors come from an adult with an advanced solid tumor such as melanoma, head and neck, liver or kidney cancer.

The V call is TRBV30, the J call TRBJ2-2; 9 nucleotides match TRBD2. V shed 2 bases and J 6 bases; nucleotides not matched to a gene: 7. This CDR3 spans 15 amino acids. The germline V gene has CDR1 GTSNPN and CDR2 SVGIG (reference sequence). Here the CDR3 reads CAWSFSGRRAGELFF. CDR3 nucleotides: TGTGCCTGGAGTTTTAGCGGGAGACGGGCCGGGGAGCTGTTTTTT.

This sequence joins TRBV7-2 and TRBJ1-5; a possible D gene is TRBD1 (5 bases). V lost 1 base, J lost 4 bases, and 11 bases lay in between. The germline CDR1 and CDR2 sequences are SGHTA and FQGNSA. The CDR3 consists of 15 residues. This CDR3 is CASSLEAGPNQPQHF. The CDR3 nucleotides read TGTGCCAGCAGCTTAGAAGCAGGGCCGAATCAGCCCCAGCATTTT.

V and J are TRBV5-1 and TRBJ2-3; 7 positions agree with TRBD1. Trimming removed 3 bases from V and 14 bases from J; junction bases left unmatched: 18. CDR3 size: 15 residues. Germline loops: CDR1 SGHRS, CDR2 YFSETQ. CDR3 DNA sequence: TGCGCCAGCAGCTCCCGGGACAGTGCCACGGGGCAAATGTATTTT. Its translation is CASSSRDSATGQMYF.

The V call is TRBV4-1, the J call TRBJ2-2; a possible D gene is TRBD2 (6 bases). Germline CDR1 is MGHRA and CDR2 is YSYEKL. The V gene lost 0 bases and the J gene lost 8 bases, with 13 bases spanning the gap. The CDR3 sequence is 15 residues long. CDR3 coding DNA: TGCGCCAGCAGCCAAGATAGGAGGGGCGCGGGGGAGCTGTTTTTT. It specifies CASSQDRRGAGELFF.

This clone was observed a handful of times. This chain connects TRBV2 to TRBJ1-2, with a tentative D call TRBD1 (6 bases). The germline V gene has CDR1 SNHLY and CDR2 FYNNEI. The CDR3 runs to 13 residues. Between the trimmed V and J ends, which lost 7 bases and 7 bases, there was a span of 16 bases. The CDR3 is CASTLKQGGGYTF. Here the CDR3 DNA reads TGTGCCAGCACTCTAAAACAGGGAGGTGGCTACACCTTC.